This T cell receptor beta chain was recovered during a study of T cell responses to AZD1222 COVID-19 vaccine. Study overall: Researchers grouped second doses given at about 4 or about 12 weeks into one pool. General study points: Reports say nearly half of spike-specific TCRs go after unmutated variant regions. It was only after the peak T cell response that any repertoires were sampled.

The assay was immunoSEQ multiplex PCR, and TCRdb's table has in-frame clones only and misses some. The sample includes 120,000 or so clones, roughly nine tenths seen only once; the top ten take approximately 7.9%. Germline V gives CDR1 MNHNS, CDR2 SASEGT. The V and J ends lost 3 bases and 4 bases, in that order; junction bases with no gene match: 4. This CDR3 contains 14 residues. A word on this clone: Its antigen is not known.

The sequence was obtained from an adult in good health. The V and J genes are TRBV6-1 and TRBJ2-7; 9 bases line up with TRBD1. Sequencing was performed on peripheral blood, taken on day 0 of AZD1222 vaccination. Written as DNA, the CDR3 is TGTGCCAGCAGTGATGGGACAGGGTTTTACGAGCAGTACTTC. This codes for CASSDGTGFYEQYF.